This T cell receptor (beta chain) was sequenced during a study of cytomegalovirus exposure and HLA in healthy donors. It was with 60 Vbeta and 13 Jbeta primers that the PCR ran. The repertoire was sequenced with immunoSEQ multiplex PCR; TCRdb's copy has only in-frame clones and lacks some. Here the sample spans approximately 150,000 clones, 84% being singletons. The study, taken as a whole, reports: The authors judged a highly shared variant cluster likely a sequencing artifact.

Details on this clone: Its specificity is unknown.

CDR3 length: 17 residues. V was pared by 1 base and J by 0 bases, with 13 bases between. The germline CDR1 and CDR2 sequences are LGHNA and YSLEER. The receptor comes from a man aged 30 to 39 in good health and CMV-seronegative. The V gene is TRBV4-3, the J gene TRBJ1-3, with a tentative D call TRBD1 (6 bases). The sequenced sample was PBMCs. Here the CDR3 DNA reads TGCGCCAGCAGCCAAGGGGGCACAGGGATCTCTGGAAACACCATATATTTT. Translated: CASSQGGTGISGNTIYF.